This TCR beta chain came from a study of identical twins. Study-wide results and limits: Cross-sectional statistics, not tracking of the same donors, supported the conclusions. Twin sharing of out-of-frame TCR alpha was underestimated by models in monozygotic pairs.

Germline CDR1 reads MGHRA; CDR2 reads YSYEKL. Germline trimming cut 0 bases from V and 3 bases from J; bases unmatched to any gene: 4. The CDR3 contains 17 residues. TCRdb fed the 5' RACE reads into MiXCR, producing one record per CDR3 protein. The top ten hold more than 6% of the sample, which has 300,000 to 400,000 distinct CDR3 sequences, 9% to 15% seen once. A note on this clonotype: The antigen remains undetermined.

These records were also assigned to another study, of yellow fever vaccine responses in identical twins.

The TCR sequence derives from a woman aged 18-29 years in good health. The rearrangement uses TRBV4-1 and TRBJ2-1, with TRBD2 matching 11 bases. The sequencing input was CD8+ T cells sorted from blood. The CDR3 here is CASSQEGTSGVYNEQFF. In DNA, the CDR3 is TGCGCCAGCAGCCAAGAAGGGACTAGCGGAGTCTACAATGAGCAGTTCTTC.